Following are 23 T cell receptor beta chains from one sample sequenced in a study of T cell repertoires in cytomegalovirus infection. What these receptors recognize is not known. TCRdb redid the calling of the reads with MiXCR, one entry per CDR3 protein. The sample has over 250,000 distinct CDR3 sequences, about 20% seen once. This specimen consisted of cultured PBMCs, obtained from culture after CMV antigen stimulation. All receptors derive from a human donor in good health (CMV status not recorded). Some clones in this sample may be carry-over from other donors' samples.

This clonotype was counted between two and nine times. This sequence joins TRBV6-2 or TRBV6-3 and TRBJ2-1; 8 nucleotides agree with TRBD1. V shed 5 bases and J 2 bases; nucleotides not matched to a gene: 2. Germline loops: CDR1 MNHEY, CDR2 SVGEGT. CDR3 length: 14 residues. CDR3 coding DNA: TGTGCCAGCAGTGGACAGGGTACCTACAATGAGCAGTTCTTC. This encodes CASSGQGTYNEQFF.

This sequence joins TRBV7-4 and TRBJ2-5, with D possibly TRBD1 on 6 matching bases. With 5 bases removed from V and 5 bases from J, the gap between germline ends came to 15 bases. This CDR3 has 14 residues. The germline gives CDR1 SGHVT, CDR2 SQSDAQ. CDR3 loop: CASSPRTAAETQYF. Here the CDR3 DNA reads TGTGCCAGCAGCCCCCGGACAGCCGCCGAGACCCAGTACTTC.

The genes are TRBV20-1 and TRBJ2-1; tentative D call: TRBD2 (5 bases). Trimming left V 0 bases short and J 4 bases short, with 7 bases between. Per germline, CDR1 DFQATT and CDR2 SNEGSKA (reference sequence). This CDR3 is built from 13 residues. The CDR3 coding sequence is TGCAGTGCTAGAGATAGGACTTACAATGAGCAGTTCTTC. Translated, it gives CSARDRTYNEQFF.

This clonotype appeared once. CDR3 in DNA: TGCGCCAGCAGCCCTTTTTTGGCGGGAGGGTCCTCCTACAATGAGCAGTTCTTC. Translation gives CASSPFLAGGSSYNEQFF. The chain recombines TRBV4-1 with TRBJ2-1; 9 nucleotides line up with TRBD2. Trimming took 4 bases from V and 0 from J; bases not matched to a gene: 10. This CDR3 has 18 amino acids. Germline CDR1 reads MGHRA; CDR2 reads YSYEKL.

In this sample, this clonotype turned up many times. The chain carries TRBV7-2 and TRBJ1-2; D is unclear. The germline gives CDR1 SGHTA, CDR2 FQGNSA. The CDR3 sequence is 12 residues long. V lost 5 bases, J lost 4 bases, and 8 bases lay in between. The CDR3 spells CASSLQAYGYTF. The CDR3 coding sequence is TGTGCCAGCAGCCTCCAGGCCTATGGCTACACCTTC.

This rearrangement joins TRBV5-4 to TRBJ1-1; D remains ambiguous. The CDR3 has 14 amino acids. CDR1 and CDR2 (germline): SGHNT, YYREEE (reference sequence). Trimming left V 4 bases short and J 1 base short, with 11 bases between. The CDR3 coding sequence is TGTGCCAGCAGCCCGGGAGGCAGGAACACTGAAGCTTTCTTT. Translation gives CASSPGGRNTEAFF.

This clonotype has a count of ten or more. V and J are TRBV7-9 and TRBJ2-5; the D gene could be TRBD1 or TRBD2 (5 bases each). The CDR3 length is 12 residues. Looked up from germline, CDR1 is SEHNR and CDR2 is FQNEAQ (reference sequence). In nucleotides, the CDR3 is TGTGCTTCGCAGGGACGGAGAAAGACCCAGTACTTC. This codes for CASQGRRKTQYF. Full variable domain (rest looked up from reference TRBV7-9 and TRBJ2-5): DTGVSQNPRHKITKRGQNVTFRCDPISEHNRLYWYRQTLGQGPEFLTYFQNEAQLEKSRLLSDRFSAERPKGSFSTLEIQRTEQGDSAMYLCASQGRRKTQYFGPGTRLLVL.

This chain uses TRBV7-9 with TRBJ2-1, with a tentative D call TRBD2 (6 bases). The CDR3 totals 14 residues. Germline V lookup: CDR1 SEHNR, CDR2 FQNEAQ (reference sequence). Trimming shortened V by 1 base and J by 8 bases, and 12 bases separated the two germline ends. Written as DNA, the CDR3 is TGTGCCAGCAGCTTAGGGTCTCCGGGGGATGAGCAGTTCTTC. As protein: CASSLGSPGDEQFF.

The sample holds a few counts of this clonotype. The V gene is TRBV27, the J gene TRBJ1-2; TRBD1 aligns across 8 bases. This CDR3 has 16 amino acids. Unmatched junction bases numbered 14, after V lost 7 bases and J lost 4 bases. CDR1 is MNHEY and CDR2 is SMNVEV in the germline V gene (reference sequence). This chain's CDR3 is CASTPSTGEKSYGYTF. CDR3 coding DNA: TGTGCCAGCACCCCTTCGACAGGGGAGAAGAGCTATGGCTACACCTTC.

The table lists this clonotype with a few counts. V is TRBV7-9 and J is TRBJ1-2, with 8 nucleotides matching TRBD1. Germline V CDR1 and CDR2: SEHNR, FQNEAQ (reference sequence). V shed 5 bases and J 6 bases; nucleotides not matched to a gene: 5. CDR3 length: 13 amino acids. CDR3 in DNA: TGTGCCAGCAGCACAGGGGGGTACAATGGCTACACCTTC. It is translated as CASSTGGYNGYTF. The full variable domain, in which reference TRBV7-9 and TRBJ1-2 provide the parts outside the CDR3, is DTGVSQNPRHKITKRGQNVTFRCDPISEHNRLYWYRQTLGQGPEFLTYFQNEAQLEKSRLLSDRFSAERPKGSFSTLEIQRTEQGDSAMYLCASSTGGYNGYTFGSGTRLTVV.

This clonotype was observed a handful of times. The chain couples TRBV7-9 to TRBJ2-1; TRBD2 matches at 8 bases. Germline loops: CDR1 SEHNR, CDR2 FQNEAQ (reference sequence). With 7 bases clipped from V and 8 bases from J, the junction kept 10 bases outside the gene matches. This CDR3 contains 14 residues. The CDR3 DNA follows: TGTGCCAGCATCTATGGCCCAGCGGGAGATGAGCAGTTCTTC. As protein: CASIYGPAGDEQFF.

Of note for this clonotype: Mismatch with germline at one junction end may stem from a read error. The chain carries TRBV12-3 or TRBV12-4 and TRBJ1-5; D is unclear. This CDR3 has 14 amino acids. The CDR3 loop is CGSSLAAAGQPQHF. CDR3 nucleotide sequence: TGTGGCAGCAGTTTAGCAGCTGCCGGTCAGCCCCAGCATTTT.

The rearrangement links TRBV10-3 to TRBJ1-3, with D unresolved. CDR3 length equals 12 residues. Per the germline V gene, CDR1 is ENHRY and CDR2 is SYGVKD. Trimming removed 3 bases from V and 7 bases from J, with 7 bases in between. The CDR3 DNA is TGTGCCATCAGTGATCGGGATAACACCATATATTTT. Translation: CAISDRDNTIYF.

This clonotype was picked up many times. The genes are TRBV10-3 and TRBJ2-5, with D perhaps matching TRBD1 (6 bases). V was trimmed by 6 bases and J by 2 bases, leaving 10 bases between them. Germline V gene data show CDR1 as ENHRY and CDR2 as SYGVKD. There are 13 residues in the CDR3. The CDR3 coding sequence is TGTGCCATCAGGGGACACCAACAAGAGACCCAGTACTTC. Its translation: CAIRGHQQETQYF.

This clonotype has more than one count but fewer than ten. The rearrangement joins TRBV5-6 to TRBJ1-2, with TRBD1 matching 9 bases. Germline values: CDR1 SGHDT, CDR2 YYEEEE. This CDR3 has 15 amino acids. Trimming took 0 bases from V and 8 from J; bases not matched to a gene: 8. The CDR3 DNA sequence: TGTGCCAGCAGCTTGGCTTTTGGGACAGGGTACGGCTACACCTTC. Its translation: CASSLAFGTGYGYTF. The full variable domain, rest sourced from reference TRBV5-6 and TRBJ1-2, is DAGVTQSPTHLIKTRGQQVTLRCSPKSGHDTVSWYQQALGQGPQFIFQYYEEEERQRGNFPDRFSGHQFPNYSSELNVNALLLGDSALYLCASSLAFGTGYGYTFGSGTRLTVV.

In its sample, this clonotype was seen a few times. The rearrangement uses TRBV11-3 and TRBJ2-2; D gene unclear. The germline V gene has CDR1 SGHNT and CDR2 YENEEA. The V gene lost 1 base and the J gene lost 5 bases, with 14 bases spanning the gap. The CDR3 spans 16 residues. The CDR3 DNA reads TGTGCCAGCAGCTTAGTAGGACCCCCGGGTACCGGGGAGCTGTTTTTT. The encoded protein is CASSLVGPPGTGELFF.

The table lists this clonotype with a few counts. The chain is built from TRBV5-4 and TRBJ2-2, with TRBD1 identical over 7 bases. V dropped 4 bases and J dropped 0; count of bases not matched to a gene: 9. The V gene's germline CDR1 is SGHNT and CDR2 YYREEE (reference sequence). The CDR3 is 17 amino acids. The CDR3 reads CASSRFPGTANTGELFF. The CDR3 DNA is TGTGCCAGCAGCCGCTTCCCAGGGACAGCGAACACCGGGGAGCTGTTTTTT.

This chain uses TRBV5-1 with TRBJ2-3, with 13 bases identical to TRBD2. Germline lookup yields CDR1 SGHRS and CDR2 YFSETQ. The CDR3 contains 18 residues. Unmatched junction bases numbered 8, after V lost 2 bases and J lost 2 bases. The CDR3 protein is CASSLYTSGRAYTDTQYF. The CDR3 DNA is TGCGCCAGCAGCTTATACACTAGCGGGAGGGCGTACACAGATACGCAGTATTTT.

This clonotype was found many times. The V gene is TRBV7-3, the J gene TRBJ2-7, with TRBD1 identical over 10 bases. J gave up 2 bases and V 4 bases, and 2 bases lay outside the gene matches. The CDR3 length is 14 residues. CDR1 is SGHTA and CDR2 is FQGTGA in the germline V gene. The CDR3 nucleotides are TGTGCCAGCAGCTCCGGGACAGGGGCCTACGAGCAGTACTTC. Translation: CASSSGTGAYEQYF.

This clonotype was recorded only once. The chain is built from TRBV6-2 or TRBV6-3 and TRBJ2-1, with TRBD1 as a possible D gene (5 bases). The V gene lost 5 bases and the J gene lost 2 bases, with 16 bases spanning the gap. CDR1 and CDR2 (germline): MNHEY, SVGEGT. The CDR3 has 16 amino acids. DNA for the CDR3: TGTGCCAGCAGTCGGACACCCAGGACCCCCTACAATGAGCAGTTCTTC. Its translation is CASSRTPRTPYNEQFF.

As for this clonotype: A much larger clone differs from this one at a single base, so this may be a read error. This chain connects TRBV7-2 to TRBJ2-3; no clear D. CDR1 is SGHTA and CDR2 is FQGNSA in the germline V gene. This CDR3 contains 15 residues. CDR3 DNA sequence: TGTGCCAGCAGCCGGACCCAACCGAACACAAATACGCAGTATTTT. Translating it yields CASSRTQPNTNTQYF.

This clonotype was seen ten or more times. The chain couples TRBV7-2 to TRBJ1-1; D call uncertain. V lost 1 base to trimming and J lost 1 base, with 4 bases between them. The CDR3 sequence is 13 residues long. Germline V gene sequence: CDR1 SGHTA, CDR2 FQGNSA. The CDR3 sequence: CASSLVANTEAFF. In DNA, the CDR3 is TGTGCCAGCAGCTTAGTGGCGAACACTGAAGCTTTCTTT.

This clonotype was counted at least ten times. This chain connects TRBV6-2 or TRBV6-3 to TRBJ1-1, with D possibly TRBD1 on 6 matching bases. The CDR3 consists of 14 residues. V shed 6 bases and J shed 8 bases, with 19 bases lying between them. CDR1 is MNHEY, CDR2 SVGEGT, per germline. CDR3 protein: CASRTQGMLAEAFF. The CDR3 DNA reads TGTGCCAGCAGAACACAGGGAATGCTGGCGGAAGCTTTCTTT.